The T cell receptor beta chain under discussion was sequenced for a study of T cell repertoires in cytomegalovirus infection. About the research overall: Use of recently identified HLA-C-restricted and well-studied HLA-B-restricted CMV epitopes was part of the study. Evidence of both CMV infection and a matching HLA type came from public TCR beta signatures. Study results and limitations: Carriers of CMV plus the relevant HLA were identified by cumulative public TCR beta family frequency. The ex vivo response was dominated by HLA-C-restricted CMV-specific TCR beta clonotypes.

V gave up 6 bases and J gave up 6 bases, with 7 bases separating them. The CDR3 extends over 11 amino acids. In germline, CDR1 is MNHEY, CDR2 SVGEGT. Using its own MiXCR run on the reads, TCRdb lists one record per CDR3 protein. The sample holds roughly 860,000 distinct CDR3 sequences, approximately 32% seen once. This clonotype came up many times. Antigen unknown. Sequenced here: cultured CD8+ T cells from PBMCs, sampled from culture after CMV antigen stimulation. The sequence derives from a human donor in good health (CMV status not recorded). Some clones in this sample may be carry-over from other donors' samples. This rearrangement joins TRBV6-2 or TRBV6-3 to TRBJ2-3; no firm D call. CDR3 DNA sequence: TGTGCCAGCAGCTCTCGGGATACGCAGTATTTT. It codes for CASSSRDTQYF.